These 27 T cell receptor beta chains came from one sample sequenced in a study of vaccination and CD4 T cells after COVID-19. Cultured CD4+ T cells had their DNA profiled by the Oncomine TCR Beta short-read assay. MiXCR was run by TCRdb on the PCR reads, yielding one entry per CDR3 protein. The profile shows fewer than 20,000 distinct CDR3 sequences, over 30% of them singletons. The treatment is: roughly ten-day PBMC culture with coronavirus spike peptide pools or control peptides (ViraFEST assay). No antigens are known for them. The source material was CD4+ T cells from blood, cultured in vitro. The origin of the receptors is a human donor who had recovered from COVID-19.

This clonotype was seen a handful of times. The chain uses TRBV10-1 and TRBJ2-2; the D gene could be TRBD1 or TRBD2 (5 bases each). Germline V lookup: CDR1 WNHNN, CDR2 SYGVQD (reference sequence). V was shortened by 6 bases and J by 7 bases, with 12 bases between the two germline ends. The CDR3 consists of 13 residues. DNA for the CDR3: TGCGCCAGCAGGGCCGGGGCGGGCGGGGAGCTGTTTTTT. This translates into CASRAGAGGELFF.

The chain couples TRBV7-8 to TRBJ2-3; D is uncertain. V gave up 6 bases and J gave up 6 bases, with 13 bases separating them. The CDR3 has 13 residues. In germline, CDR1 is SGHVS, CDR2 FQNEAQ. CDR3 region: CASRFSPQDTQYF. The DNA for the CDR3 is TGTGCCAGCAGATTCTCCCCTCAGGATACGCAGTATTTT. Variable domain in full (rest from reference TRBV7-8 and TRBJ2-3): GAGVSQSPRYKVAKRGQDVALRCDPISGHVSLFWYQQALGQGPEFLTYFQNEAQLDKSGLPSDRFFAERPEGSVSTLKIQRTQQEDSAVYLCASRFSPQDTQYFGPGTRLTVL.

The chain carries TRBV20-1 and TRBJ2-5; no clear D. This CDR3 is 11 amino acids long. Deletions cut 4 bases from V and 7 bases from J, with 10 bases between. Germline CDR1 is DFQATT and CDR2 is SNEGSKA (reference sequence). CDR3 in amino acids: CSAMGGGTQYF. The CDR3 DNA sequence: TGCAGTGCTATGGGTGGCGGGACCCAGTACTTC.

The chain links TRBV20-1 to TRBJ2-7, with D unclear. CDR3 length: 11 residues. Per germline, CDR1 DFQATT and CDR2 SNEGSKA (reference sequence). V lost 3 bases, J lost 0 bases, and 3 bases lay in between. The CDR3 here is CSASSSYEQYF. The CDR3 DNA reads TGCAGTGCTAGTTCCTCCTACGAGCAGTACTTC.

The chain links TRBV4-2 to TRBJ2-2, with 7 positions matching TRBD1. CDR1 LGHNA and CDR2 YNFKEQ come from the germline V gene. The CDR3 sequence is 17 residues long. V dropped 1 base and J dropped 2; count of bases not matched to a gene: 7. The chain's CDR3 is CASSQGDRDSNTGELFF. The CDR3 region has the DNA TGTGCCAGCAGCCAAGGAGACCGGGACAGTAACACCGGGGAGCTGTTTTTT.

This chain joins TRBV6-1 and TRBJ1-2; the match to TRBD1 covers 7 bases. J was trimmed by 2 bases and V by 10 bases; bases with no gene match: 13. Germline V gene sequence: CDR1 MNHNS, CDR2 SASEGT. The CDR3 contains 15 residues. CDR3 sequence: CATTGRSPLNYGYTF. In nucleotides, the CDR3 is TGTGCCACGACAGGGAGGAGTCCGCTAAACTATGGCTACACCTTC.

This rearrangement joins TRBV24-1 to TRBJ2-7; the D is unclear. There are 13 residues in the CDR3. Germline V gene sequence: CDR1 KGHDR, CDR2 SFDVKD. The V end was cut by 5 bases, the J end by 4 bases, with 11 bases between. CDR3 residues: CATSGPDSYEQYF. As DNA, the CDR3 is TGTGCCACCAGTGGTCCTGACTCGTACGAGCAGTACTTC.

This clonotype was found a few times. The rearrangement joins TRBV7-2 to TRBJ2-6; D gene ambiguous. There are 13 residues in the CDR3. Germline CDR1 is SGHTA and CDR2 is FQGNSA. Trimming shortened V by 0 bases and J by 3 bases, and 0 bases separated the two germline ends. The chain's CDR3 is CASSLAGANVLTF. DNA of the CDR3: TGTGCCAGCAGCTTAGCTGGGGCCAACGTCCTGACTTTC.

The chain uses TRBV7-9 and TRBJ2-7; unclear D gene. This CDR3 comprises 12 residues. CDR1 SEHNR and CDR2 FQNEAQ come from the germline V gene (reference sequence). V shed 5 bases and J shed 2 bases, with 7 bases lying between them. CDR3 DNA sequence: TGTGCCAGCAGCCTCCCAACCTACGAGCAGTACTTC. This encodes CASSLPTYEQYF.

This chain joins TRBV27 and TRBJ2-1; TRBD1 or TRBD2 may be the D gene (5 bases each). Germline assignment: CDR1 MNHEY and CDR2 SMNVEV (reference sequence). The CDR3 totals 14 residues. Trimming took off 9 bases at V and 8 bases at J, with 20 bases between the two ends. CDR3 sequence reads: CASCRDGLNDEQFF. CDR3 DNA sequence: TGTGCCAGTTGCCGGGACGGCCTAAATGATGAGCAGTTCTTC.

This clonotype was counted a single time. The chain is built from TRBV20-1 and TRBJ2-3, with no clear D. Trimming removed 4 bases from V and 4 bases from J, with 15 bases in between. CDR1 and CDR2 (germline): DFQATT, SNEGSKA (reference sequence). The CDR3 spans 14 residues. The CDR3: CSAKIAGPPDTQYF. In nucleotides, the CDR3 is TGCAGTGCTAAGATCGCAGGACCACCAGATACGCAGTATTTT.

CDR3 DNA: TGCGCCAGCAGTGAGTCGGGCAGGAGGGGAGATACGCAGTATTTT. Its protein product is CASSESGRRGDTQYF. The chain recombines TRBV10-1 with TRBJ2-3; a possible D gene is TRBD2 (6 bases). Germline V gives CDR1 WNHNN, CDR2 SYGVQD (reference sequence). V lost 0 bases to trimming and J lost 5 bases, with 12 bases between them. CDR3 length: 15 residues.

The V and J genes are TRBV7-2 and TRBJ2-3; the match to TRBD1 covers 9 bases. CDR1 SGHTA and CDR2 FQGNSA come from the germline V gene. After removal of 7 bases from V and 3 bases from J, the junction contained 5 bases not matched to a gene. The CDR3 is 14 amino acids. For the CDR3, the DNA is TGTGCCAGCACCCCGGGACAGGGAACAGATACGCAGTATTTT. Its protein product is CASTPGQGTDTQYF.

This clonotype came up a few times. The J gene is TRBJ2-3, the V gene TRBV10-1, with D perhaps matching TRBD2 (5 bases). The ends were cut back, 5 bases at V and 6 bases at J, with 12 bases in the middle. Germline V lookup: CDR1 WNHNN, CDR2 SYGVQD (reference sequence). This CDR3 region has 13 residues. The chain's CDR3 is CASSFHRDDTQYF. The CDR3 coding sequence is TGCGCCAGCAGTTTTCACCGGGATGATACGCAGTATTTT.

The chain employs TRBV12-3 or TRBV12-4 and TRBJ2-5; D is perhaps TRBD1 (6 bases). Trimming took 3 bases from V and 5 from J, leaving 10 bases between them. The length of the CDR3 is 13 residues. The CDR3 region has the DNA TGTGCCAGCAGTTTTAAAACAGGGGAGACCCAGTACTTC. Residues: CASSFKTGETQYF.

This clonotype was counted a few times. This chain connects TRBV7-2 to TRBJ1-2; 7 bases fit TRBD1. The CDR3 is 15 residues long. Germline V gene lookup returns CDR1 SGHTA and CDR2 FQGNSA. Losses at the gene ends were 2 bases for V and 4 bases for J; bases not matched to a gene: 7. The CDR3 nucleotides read TGTGCCAGCAGCTTAACACCCGACAGGGCCTATGGCTACACCTTC. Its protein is CASSLTPDRAYGYTF.

The CDR3 nucleotides are TGTGCCAGCAGTCTCAGGGACGGAAGTTACTACGAGCAGTACTTC. Its protein product is CASSLRDGSYYEQYF. This chain joins TRBV6-1 and TRBJ2-7; TRBD1 or TRBD2 may be the D gene (5 bases each). The CDR3 is made up of 15 amino acids. The germline V gene has CDR1 MNHNS and CDR2 SASEGT. Deletions cut 5 bases from V and 3 bases from J, with 17 bases between.

In nucleotides, the CDR3 is TGTGCCAGCAGGACAAATGGCAGGGTAGGCAAAAACATTCAGTACTTC. Encoded protein: CASRTNGRVGKNIQYF. The chain couples TRBV12-3 or TRBV12-4 to TRBJ2-4; TRBD1 might be the D (5 bases). The germline V and J ends were trimmed by 6 bases and 3 bases, with 18 bases remaining between them. The CDR3 is 16 amino acids.

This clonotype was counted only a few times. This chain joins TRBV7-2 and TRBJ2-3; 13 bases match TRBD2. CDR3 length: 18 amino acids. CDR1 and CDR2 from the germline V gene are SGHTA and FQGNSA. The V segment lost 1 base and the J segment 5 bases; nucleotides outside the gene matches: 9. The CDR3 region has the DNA TGTGCCAGCAGCTTAGGGACTAGCGGGAGAGGGGGAGGAGATACGCAGTATTTT. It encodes CASSLGTSGRGGGDTQYF.

The CDR3 here is CASTSGQGTSPLHF. In DNA, the CDR3 is TGTGCCAGCACCTCGGGACAGGGGACTTCACCCCTCCACTTT. The chain employs TRBV27 and TRBJ1-6, with 10 bases aligning to TRBD1. Germline CDR1 reads MNHEY; CDR2 reads SMNVEV (reference sequence). This CDR3 spans 14 amino acids. The ends lost 7 bases at V and 9 bases at J; junction bases unmatched: 6.

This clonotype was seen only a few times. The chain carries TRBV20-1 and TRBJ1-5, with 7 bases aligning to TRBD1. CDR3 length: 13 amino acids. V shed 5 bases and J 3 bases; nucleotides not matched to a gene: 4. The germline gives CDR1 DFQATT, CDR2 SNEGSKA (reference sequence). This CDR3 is CSAAGTDNQPQHF. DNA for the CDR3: TGCAGTGCTGCTGGGACAGACAATCAGCCCCAGCATTTT.

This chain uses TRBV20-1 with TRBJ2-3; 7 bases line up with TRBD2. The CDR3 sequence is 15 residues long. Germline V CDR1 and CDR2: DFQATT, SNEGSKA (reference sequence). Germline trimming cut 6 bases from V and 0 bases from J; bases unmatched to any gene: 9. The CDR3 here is CSAQNGRRSTDTQYF. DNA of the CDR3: TGCAGTGCCCAGAACGGGAGGAGGAGCACAGATACGCAGTATTTT.

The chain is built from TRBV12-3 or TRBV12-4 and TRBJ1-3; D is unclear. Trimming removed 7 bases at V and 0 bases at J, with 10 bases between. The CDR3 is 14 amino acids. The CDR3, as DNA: TGTGCCAGCACCTCCGGGTACTCTGGAAACACCATATATTTT. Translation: CASTSGYSGNTIYF.

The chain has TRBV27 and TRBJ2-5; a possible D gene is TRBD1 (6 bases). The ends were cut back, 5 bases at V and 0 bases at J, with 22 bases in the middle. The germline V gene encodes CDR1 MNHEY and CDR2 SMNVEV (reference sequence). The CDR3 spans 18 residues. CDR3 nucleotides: TGTGCCAGCAGTCTTTCCCCTGGCGACGGACAGAACCAAGAGACCCAGTACTTC. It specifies CASSLSPGDGQNQETQYF.

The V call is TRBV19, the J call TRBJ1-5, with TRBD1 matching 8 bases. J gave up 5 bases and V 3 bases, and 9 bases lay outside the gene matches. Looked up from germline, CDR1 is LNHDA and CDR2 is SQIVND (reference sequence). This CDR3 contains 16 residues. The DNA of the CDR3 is TGTGCCAGTAGTATTACTCCAGGGGGCAGAGATCAGCCCCAGCATTTT. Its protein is CASSITPGGRDQPQHF.

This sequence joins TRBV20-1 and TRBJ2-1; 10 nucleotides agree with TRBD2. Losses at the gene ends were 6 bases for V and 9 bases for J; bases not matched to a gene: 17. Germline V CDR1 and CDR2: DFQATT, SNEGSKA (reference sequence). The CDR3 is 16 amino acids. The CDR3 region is CSARSPSGRASFEQFF. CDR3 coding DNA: TGCAGTGCCCGATCGCCGAGCGGGAGGGCCTCTTTTGAGCAGTTCTTC.

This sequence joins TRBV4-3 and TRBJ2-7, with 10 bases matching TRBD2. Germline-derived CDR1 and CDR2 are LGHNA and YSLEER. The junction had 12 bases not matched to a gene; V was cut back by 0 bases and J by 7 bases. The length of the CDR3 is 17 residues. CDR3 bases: TGCGCCAGCAGCCAAGATCAGTACAGCGGGAGGGCCTGGGAGCAGTACTTC. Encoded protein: CASSQDQYSGRAWEQYF.